One sample yielded the 6 T cell receptor beta chains listed below, sequenced in a study of glioma-infiltrating T cells after dendritic cell vaccination. The protocol was immunoSEQ multiplex PCR, while the TCRdb copy is restricted to in-frame clones and leaves out a portion. This table has approximately 62,000 clones, around nine tenths appearing once. Time point indicated: after dendritic cell vaccination, including at tumor progression/relapse. Here the sequenced sample was blood, taken after dendritic cell vaccination. These receptors were collected from a human donor with glioblastoma.

The chain uses TRBV7-9 and TRBJ1-1, with TRBD1 matching over 10 bases. The germline V gene encodes CDR1 SEHNR and CDR2 FQNEAQ (reference sequence). The CDR3 extends over 13 amino acids. V dropped 6 bases and J dropped 6; count of bases not matched to a gene: 4. This chain's CDR3 is CASSLGQGAEAFF. For the CDR3, the DNA is TGTGCCAGCAGTCTCGGACAGGGGGCTGAAGCTTTCTTT.

The V and J genes are TRBV7-2 and TRBJ2-1, with no clear D. Trimming cost V 8 bases and J 0 bases, with 8 bases left between them. The CDR3 is 13 amino acids. CDR1 SGHTA and CDR2 FQGNSA come from the germline V gene. The DNA of the CDR3 is TGTGCCAGCGGTCGCGGCTCCTACAATGAGCAGTTCTTC. Translation gives CASGRGSYNEQFF.

In its sample, this clone was seen once. The genes are TRBV4-1 and TRBJ1-1; tentatively, D is TRBD1 (5 bases). V dropped 11 bases and J dropped 6 bases, with 16 bases sitting between them. Germline V CDR1 and CDR2: MGHRA, YSYEKL. This CDR3 is 12 amino acids long. The CDR3 nucleotides are TGCGCCTCTACTGGCAGGGCGGCTGAAGCTTTCTTT. Residues: CASTGRAAEAFF.

The chain couples TRBV7-2 to TRBJ2-5; 7 bases are a match to TRBD2. This CDR3 is built from 13 residues. With 4 bases clipped from V and 5 bases from J, the junction kept 4 bases outside the gene matches. The V gene's germline CDR1 is SGHTA and CDR2 FQGNSA. The CDR3 DNA follows: TGTGCCAGCAGCTGGGAGGGGAGGGAGACCCAGTACTTC. It codes for CASSWEGRETQYF.

The table lists this clone with a count of one. The chain is built from TRBV6-6 and TRBJ2-5; tentative D call: TRBD2 (6 bases). CDR3 length: 14 residues. From germline, CDR1 is MNHNY and CDR2 SVGAGI (reference sequence). V lost 0 bases and J lost 5, with 10 bases in between. CDR3 nucleotide sequence: TGTGCCAGCAGTTACTCGAGGGGACTGGAGACCCAGTACTTC. Encoded protein: CASSYSRGLETQYF.

The rearrangement links TRBV30 to TRBJ2-7; 9 positions agree with TRBD1. CDR3 size: 17 residues. J was trimmed by 1 base and V by 3 bases; bases with no gene match: 13. CDR1 and CDR2 (germline): GTSNPN, SVGIG (reference sequence). In DNA form, the CDR3 reads TGTGCCTGGAGGTTGAGCTGGGACAGGGCAGGGTCCTACGAGCAGTACTTC. Protein product: CAWRLSWDRAGSYEQYF.